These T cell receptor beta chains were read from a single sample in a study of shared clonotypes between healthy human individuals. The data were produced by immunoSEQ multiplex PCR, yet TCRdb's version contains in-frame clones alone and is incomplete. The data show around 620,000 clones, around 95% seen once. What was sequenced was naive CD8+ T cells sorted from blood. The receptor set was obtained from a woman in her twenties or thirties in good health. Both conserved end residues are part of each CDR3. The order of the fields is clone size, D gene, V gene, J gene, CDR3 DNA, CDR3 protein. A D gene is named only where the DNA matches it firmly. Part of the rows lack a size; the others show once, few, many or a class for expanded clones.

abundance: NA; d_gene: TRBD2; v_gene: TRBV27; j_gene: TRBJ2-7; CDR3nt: TGTGCCAGCAGCGACTTTGCGGGAGTGGTCGAGCAGTACTTC; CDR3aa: CASSDFAGVVEQYF
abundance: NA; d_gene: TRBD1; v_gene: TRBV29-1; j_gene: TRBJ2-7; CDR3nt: TGCAGCGTTCCTGGACAGGGGTCCCACGAGCAGTACTTC; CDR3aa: CSVPGQGSHEQYF
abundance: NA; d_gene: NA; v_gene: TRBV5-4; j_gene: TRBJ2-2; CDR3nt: TGTGCCAGCAGCTTGGGGCTAACCCCGAACACCGGGGAGCTGTTTTTT; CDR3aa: CASSLGLTPNTGELFF
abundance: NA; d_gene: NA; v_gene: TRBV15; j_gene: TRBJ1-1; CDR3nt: TGTGCCACCAGCAGACGGGGAATAATGAACACTGAAGCTTTCTTT; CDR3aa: CATSRRGIMNTEAFF
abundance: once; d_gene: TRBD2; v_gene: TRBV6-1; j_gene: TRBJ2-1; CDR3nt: TGTGCCAGCAGTGATCTAGCGGGAGTCTTTTACCAATATGAGCAGTTCTTC; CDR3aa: CASSDLAGVFYQYEQFF
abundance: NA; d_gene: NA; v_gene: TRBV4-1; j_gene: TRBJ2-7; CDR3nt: TGCGCCAGCAGCGCAACAGTAGAGGGGGAGCAGTACTTC; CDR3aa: CASSATVEGEQYF
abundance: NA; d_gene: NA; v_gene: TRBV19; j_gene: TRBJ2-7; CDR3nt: TGTGCCAGTAGTATTCCGGCAGGGAACACCTACGAGCAGTACTTC; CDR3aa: CASSIPAGNTYEQYF
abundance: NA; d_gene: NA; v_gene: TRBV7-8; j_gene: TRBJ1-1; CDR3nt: TGTGCCAGCAGCTTAGTCTTTCCGAACACTGAAGCTTTCTTT; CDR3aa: CASSLVFPNTEAFF
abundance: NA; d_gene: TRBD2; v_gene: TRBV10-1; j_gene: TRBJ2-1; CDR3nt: TGCGCCAGCGAGGCGGGAGAGGGCAATGAGCAGTTCTTC; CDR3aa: CASEAGEGNEQFF
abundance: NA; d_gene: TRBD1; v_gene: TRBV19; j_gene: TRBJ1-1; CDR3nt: TGTGCCAGTAGCCGGGACAGGGAAGCAATCGACACTGAAGCTTTCTTT; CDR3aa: CASSRDREAIDTEAFF
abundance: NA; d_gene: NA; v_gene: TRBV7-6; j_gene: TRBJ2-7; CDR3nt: TGTGCCAGCAGCTTAGCGGGGAGGAGCTCCTACGAGCAGTACTTC; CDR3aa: CASSLAGRSSYEQYF
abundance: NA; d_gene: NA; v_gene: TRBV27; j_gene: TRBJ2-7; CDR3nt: TGTGCCAGCAAAAAACGGGACGGAACCTACGAGCAGTACTTC; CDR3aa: CASKKRDGTYEQYF
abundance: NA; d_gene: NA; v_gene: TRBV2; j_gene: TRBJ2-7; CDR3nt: TGTGCCAGCTCCACCACCGACGGCTACGAGCAGTACTTC; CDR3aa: CASSTTDGYEQYF
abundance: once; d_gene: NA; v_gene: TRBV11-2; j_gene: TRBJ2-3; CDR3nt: TGTGCCAGCAGCTTAGGGTCAGGGTCGACAGATACGCAGTATTTT; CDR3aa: CASSLGSGSTDTQYF
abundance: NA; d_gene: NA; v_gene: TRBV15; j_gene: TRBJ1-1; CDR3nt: TGTGCCACCAGCAGAGGGGGGCTAACCATCTCGAACACTGAAGCTTTCTTT; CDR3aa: CATSRGGLTISNTEAFF
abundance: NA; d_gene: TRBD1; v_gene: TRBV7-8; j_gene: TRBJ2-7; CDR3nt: TGTGCCAGCAGCCCCGCCGGGACAGGGTTTTACGAGCAGTACTTC; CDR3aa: CASSPAGTGFYEQYF
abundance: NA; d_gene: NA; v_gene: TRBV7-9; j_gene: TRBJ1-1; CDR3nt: TGTGCCAGCAGCCCGACCGGAGGGAGGACTGAAGCTTTCTTT; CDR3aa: CASSPTGGRTEAFF
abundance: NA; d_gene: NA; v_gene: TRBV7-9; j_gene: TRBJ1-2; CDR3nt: TGTGCCAGCAGGTCCTCGCAGGGCTCTGGCTACACCTTC; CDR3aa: CASRSSQGSGYTF
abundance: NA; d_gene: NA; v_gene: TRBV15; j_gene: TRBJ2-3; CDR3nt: TGTGCCACCAGCAGAGTAGCAAGCGGCACAGATACGCAGTATTTT; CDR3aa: CATSRVASGTDTQYF
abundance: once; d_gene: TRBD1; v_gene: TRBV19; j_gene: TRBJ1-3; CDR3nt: TGTGCCAGTAGTGAGGGGACAGGGTCTGGAAACACCATATATTTT; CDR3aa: CASSEGTGSGNTIYF
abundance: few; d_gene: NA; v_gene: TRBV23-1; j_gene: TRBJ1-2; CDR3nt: TGCGCCAGCGAGCGGGCCAACTATGGCTACACCTTC; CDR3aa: CASERANYGYTF
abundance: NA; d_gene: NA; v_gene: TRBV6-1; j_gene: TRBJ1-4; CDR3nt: TGTGCCACCACTTGGACAGCTTATGAAAAACTGTTTTTT; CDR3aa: CATTWTAYEKLFF
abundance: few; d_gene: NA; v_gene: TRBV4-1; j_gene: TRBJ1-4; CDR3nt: TGCGCCAGCAGCCTCCCATTGGGCGGACTGTTTTTT; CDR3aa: CASSLPLGGLFF
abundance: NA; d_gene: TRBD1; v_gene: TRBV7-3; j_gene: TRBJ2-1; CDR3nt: TGTGCCAGCAGTTCCGGGACAGGCTACAATGAGCAGTTCTTC; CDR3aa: CASSSGTGYNEQFF
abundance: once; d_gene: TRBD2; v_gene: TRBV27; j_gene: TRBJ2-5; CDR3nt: TGTGCCAGCAGGTCGAGGTGGAGCGGGAGGGGAGAGACCCAGTACTTC; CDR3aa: CASRSRWSGRGETQYF
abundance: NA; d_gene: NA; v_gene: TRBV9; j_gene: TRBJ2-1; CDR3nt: TGTGCCAGCAGCGTAGTCGACACCGGTGAGCAGTTCTTC; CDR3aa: CASSVVDTGEQFF
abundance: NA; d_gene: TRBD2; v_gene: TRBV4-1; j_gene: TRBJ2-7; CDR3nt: TGCGCCAGCAGCCAAGCGGCGGGAGGAACCTACGAGCAGTACTTC; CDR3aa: CASSQAAGGTYEQYF
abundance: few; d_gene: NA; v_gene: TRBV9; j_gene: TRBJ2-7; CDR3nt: TGTGCCAGCAGCCCAGCCCCTGGTGAGCAGTACTTC; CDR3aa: CASSPAPGEQYF
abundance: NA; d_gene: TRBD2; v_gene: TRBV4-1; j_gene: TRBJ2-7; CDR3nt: TGCGCCAGCAGCCAAGATAGCGGAGGGGAGGGCGAGCAGTACTTC; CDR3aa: CASSQDSGGEGEQYF
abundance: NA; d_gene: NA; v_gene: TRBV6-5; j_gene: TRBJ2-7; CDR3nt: TGTGCCAGTACGACCCTGGACAGACCCTACGAGCAGTACTTC; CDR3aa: CASTTLDRPYEQYF
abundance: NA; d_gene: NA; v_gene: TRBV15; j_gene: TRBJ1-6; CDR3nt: TGTGCCACCAGCAGAGATCTGTGGCAGTATAATTCACCCCTCCACTTT; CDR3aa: CATSRDLWQYNSPLHF
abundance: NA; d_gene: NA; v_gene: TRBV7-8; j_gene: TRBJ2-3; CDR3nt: TGTGCCAGCAGCGCCCGGGCTGGGAGCACAGATACGCAGTATTTT; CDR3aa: CASSARAGSTDTQYF
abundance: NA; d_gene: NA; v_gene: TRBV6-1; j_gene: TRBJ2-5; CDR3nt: TGTGCCAGCAGTGAAGTGGATTGGGAGACCCAGTACTTC; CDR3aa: CASSEVDWETQYF
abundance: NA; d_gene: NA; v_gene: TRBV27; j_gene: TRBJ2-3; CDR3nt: TGTGCCAGCACCAACCCTGTCGGGGTTCTTAGCACAGATACGCAGTATTTT; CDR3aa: CASTNPVGVLSTDTQYF
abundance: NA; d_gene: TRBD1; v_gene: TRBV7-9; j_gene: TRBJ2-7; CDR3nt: TGTGCCAGCAGCCTCAGACAGGGGGCTACGACCTACGAGCAGTACTTC; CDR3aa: CASSLRQGATTYEQYF
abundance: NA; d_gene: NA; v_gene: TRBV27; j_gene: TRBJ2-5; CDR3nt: TGTGCCAGCAGTTTACTTGGGGGAGTTCAAGAGACCCAGTACTTC; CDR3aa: CASSLLGGVQETQYF
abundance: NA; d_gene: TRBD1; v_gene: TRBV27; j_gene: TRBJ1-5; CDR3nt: TGTGCCAGCAGGCGCGGGACAGGGAATAGCAATCAGCCCCAGCATTTT; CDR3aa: CASRRGTGNSNQPQHF
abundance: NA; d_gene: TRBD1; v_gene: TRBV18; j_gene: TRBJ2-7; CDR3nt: TGTGCCAGCTCACCAGGGACAGGCTACGAGCAGTACTTC; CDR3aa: CASSPGTGYEQYF
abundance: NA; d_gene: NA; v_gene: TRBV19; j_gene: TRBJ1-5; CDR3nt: TGTGCCAGTAGTTCGGGGGTTCGGGGCCCAATACCCCAGCATTTT; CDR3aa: CASSSGVRGPIPQHF
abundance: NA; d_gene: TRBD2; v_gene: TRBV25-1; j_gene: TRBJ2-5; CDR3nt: TGTGCCAGCAGTCCGGGACTAGCGGGAGGCGAAGAGCAGTACTTC; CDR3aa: CASSPGLAGGEEQYF
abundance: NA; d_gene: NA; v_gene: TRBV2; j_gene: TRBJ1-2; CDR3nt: TGTGCCAGCAGCCAGGGGTTGGATGGCTACACCTTC; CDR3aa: CASSQGLDGYTF
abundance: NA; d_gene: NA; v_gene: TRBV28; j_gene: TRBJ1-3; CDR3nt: TGTGCCAGCAGTGGGACTTCTGGAAACACCATATATTTT; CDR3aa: CASSGTSGNTIYF
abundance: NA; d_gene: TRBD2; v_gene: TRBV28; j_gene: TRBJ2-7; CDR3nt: TGTGCCAGCATACCCGGGAGGGCGTCAGAGCAGTACTTC; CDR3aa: CASIPGRASEQYF
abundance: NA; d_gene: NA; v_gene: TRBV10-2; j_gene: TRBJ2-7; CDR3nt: TGCGCCAGCAGTGTCGGTTCGGTATACGAGCAGTACTTC; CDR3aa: CASSVGSVYEQYF
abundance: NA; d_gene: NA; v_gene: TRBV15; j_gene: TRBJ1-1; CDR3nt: TGTGCCACCAGCAGAGATCGGAGGCACGAAGCTTTCTTT; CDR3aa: CATSRDRRHEAFF
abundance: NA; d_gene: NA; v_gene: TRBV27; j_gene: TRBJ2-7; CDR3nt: TGTGCCAGCAGTTTATCGAATGGACAGCACTACGAGCAGTACTTC; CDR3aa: CASSLSNGQHYEQYF
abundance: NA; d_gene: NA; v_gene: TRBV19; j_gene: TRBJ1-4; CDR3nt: TGTGCCAGTAGTCATCGGCAGACGAATGAAAAACTGTTTTTT; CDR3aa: CASSHRQTNEKLFF
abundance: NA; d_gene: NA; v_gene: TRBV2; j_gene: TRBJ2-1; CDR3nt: TGTGCCAGCAGTAACATCCGAAGCTCCTACAATGAGCAGTTCTTC; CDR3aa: CASSNIRSSYNEQFF
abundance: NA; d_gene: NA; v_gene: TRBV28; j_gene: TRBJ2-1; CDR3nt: TGTGCCAGTTTAGCTGGACTATCTACGTACAATGAGCAGTTCTTC; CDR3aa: CASLAGLSTYNEQFF
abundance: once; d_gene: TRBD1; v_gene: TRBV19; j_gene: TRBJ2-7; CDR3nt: TGTGCCAGTAGTACCCGACCCGGGACAGGGTTGTACGAGCAGTACTTC; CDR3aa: CASSTRPGTGLYEQYF
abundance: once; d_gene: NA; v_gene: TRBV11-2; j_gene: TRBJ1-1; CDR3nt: TGTGCCAGCAGCCTCCTTATTTGGGACACACGTAGCACTGAAGCTTTCTTT; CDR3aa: CASSLLIWDTRSTEAFF
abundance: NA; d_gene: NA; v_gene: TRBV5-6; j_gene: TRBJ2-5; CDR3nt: TGTGCCAGCAGCTTGTGGGGGTCTGAGGGGACCCAGTACTTC; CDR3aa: CASSLWGSEGTQYF
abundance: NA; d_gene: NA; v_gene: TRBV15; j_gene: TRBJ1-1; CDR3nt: TGTGCCACCAGCAGAGATCTAAGGCAGAACACTGAAGCTTTCTTT; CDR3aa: CATSRDLRQNTEAFF